These 10 T cell receptor beta chains share one sample of origin, sequenced in a study of blood T cells in healthy people across ages. PCR was performed a second time for roughly 7 to 11 cycles using a sample-barcoded 5' primer and a J-beta primer mix. TCRdb re-called the 5' RACE reads through MiXCR, storing one row per CDR3 protein. The table lists around 780,000 distinct CDR3 sequences, roughly 26% of them singletons. The sample was also linked to a second study, of T cells of mothers and their children.

The sample was blood. These receptors came from a boy aged 5-17 years in good health.

This rearrangement joins TRBV5-1 to TRBJ2-3; 9 bases agree with TRBD1. The germline CDR1 and CDR2 sequences are SGHRS and YFSETQ. J was trimmed by 3 bases and V by 4 bases; bases with no gene match: 9. This CDR3 contains 16 residues. The CDR3 loop is CASSESGTGLTDTQYF. For the CDR3, the DNA is TGCGCCAGCAGCGAATCCGGGACAGGGCTTACAGATACGCAGTATTTT.

This clonotype was detected a few times. The J gene is TRBJ1-4, the V gene TRBV12-3 or TRBV12-4; no firm D call. V gave up 4 bases and J gave up 4 bases, with 13 bases separating them. CDR3 size: 15 residues. The DNA of the CDR3 is TGTGCCAGCAGTTCCCAAACAGTCATTAATGAAAAACTGTTTTTT. It translates to CASSSQTVINEKLFF.

This clonotype came up a few times. V usage is TRBV15 and J usage is TRBJ1-1; TRBD1 is a possible D gene (5 bases). The CDR3 is made up of 15 amino acids. CDR1 LNHNV and CDR2 YYDKDF come from the germline V gene (reference sequence). V shed 0 bases and J shed 0 bases, with 8 bases lying between them. The CDR3: CATSREGRLNTEAFF. The CDR3 DNA is TGTGCCACCAGCAGAGAGGGACGGTTGAACACTGAAGCTTTCTTT.

This sequence joins TRBV5-1 and TRBJ2-5; 10 bases fit TRBD2. The DNA end lines up better with TRBJ2-7; the J call may be wrong. Germline CDR1 reads SGHRS; CDR2 reads YFSETQ. This CDR3 has 16 amino acids. The chain's CDR3 is CASSSSGGVIAYEQYF. The CDR3 region has the DNA TGCGCCAGCAGCTCTAGCGGGGGAGTCATCGCCTACGAGCAGTACTTC.

The gene calls are TRBV29-1 and TRBJ2-1, with 9 positions matching TRBD1. Germline CDR1 is SQVTM and CDR2 is ANQGSEA. The CDR3 is made up of 10 amino acids. V was clipped by 7 bases and J by 12 bases; unmatched bases: 4. The CDR3 coding sequence is TGCAGCGGCGGGACAGGGTGGCAGTTCTTC. The encoded protein is CSGGTGWQFF.

This clonotype turned up a few times. Because the CDR3 is missing its conserved closing phenylalanine or tryptophan, this is likely a read error. The gene calls are TRBV20-1 and TRBJ2-5, with 7 bases that match TRBD1. The CDR3 has 12 amino acids. Trimming removed 5 bases from V and 1 base from J; junction bases left unmatched: 1. Looked up from germline, CDR1 is DFQATT and CDR2 is SNEGSKA (reference sequence). The CDR3 DNA follows: TGCAGTGCTTGGGACAGCCAAGAGACCCAGTACCTC. This sequence encodes CSAWDSQETQYL.

The chain carries TRBV3-1 and TRBJ2-1, with D hard to call. Germline V CDR1 and CDR2: LGHDT, YNNKEL (reference sequence). This CDR3 has 12 residues. Trimming left V 0 bases short and J 9 bases short, with 6 bases between. This chain's CDR3 is CASSQDMGEQFF. The CDR3 coding sequence is TGTGCCAGCAGCCAAGATATGGGTGAGCAGTTCTTC.

This clonotype was seen only a few times. CDR3 loop: CASSVLGLVGETQYF. CDR3 DNA: TGTGCCAGCAGCGTTCTCGGGCTAGTGGGAGAGACCCAGTACTTC. This chain connects TRBV9 to TRBJ2-5, with no clear D. This CDR3 is built from 15 residues. Trimming shortened V by 2 bases and J by 4 bases, and 15 bases separated the two germline ends. Germline CDR1 is SGDLS and CDR2 is YYNGEE.

The table lists this clonotype with a few counts. The V call is TRBV3-1, the J call TRBJ2-5; TRBD2 matches 8 bases. The CDR3 runs to 15 residues. V shed 5 bases, J shed 2 bases, and the junction held 7 bases outside the gene matches. Germline lookup yields CDR1 LGHDT and CDR2 YNNKEL (reference sequence). The CDR3 reads CASSFPAGVQETQYF. Written as DNA, the CDR3 is TGTGCCAGCAGCTTTCCAGCGGGAGTTCAAGAGACCCAGTACTTC.

The chain carries TRBV29-1 and TRBJ2-5; D unresolved. This CDR3 is 15 amino acids long. Trimming shortened V by 3 bases and J by 2 bases, and 16 bases separated the two germline ends. CDR1 and CDR2 from the germline V gene are SQVTM and ANQGSEA. The CDR3 sequence: CSVDPRQTRQETQYF. The CDR3, as DNA: TGCAGCGTTGACCCCCGCCAGACCAGACAAGAGACCCAGTACTTC.